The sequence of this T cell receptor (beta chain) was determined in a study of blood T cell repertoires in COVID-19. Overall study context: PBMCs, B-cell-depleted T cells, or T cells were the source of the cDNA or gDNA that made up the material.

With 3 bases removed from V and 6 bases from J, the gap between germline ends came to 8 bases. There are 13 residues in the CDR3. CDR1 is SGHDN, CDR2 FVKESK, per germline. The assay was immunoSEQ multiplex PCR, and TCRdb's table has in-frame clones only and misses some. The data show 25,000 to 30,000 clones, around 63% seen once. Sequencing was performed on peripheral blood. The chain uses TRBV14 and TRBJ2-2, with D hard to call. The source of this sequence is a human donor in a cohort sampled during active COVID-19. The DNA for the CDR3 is TGTGCCAGCAGCCAGTTGGGCCCCGGGGAGCTGTTTTTT. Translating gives CASSQLGPGELFF. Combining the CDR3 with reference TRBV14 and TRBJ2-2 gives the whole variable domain EAGVTQFPSHSVIEKGQTVTLRCDPISGHDNLYWYRRVMGKEIKFLLHFVKESKQDESGMPNNRFLAERTGGTYSTLKVQPAELEDSGVYFCASSQLGPGELFFGEGSRLTVL.